This T cell receptor (beta chain) emerged from a study of cytomegalovirus exposure and HLA in healthy donors. Study-level background: From HLA-typed donors, an early data release held 70 million to 95 million unique TCRs.

Vbeta (60) and Jbeta (13) primers were used in the PCR. Sequencing was performed with immunoSEQ multiplex PCR; in TCRdb, only in-frame clones are kept and a portion is missing. The sample lists about 120,000 clones; approximately 72% were seen once. Germline V CDR1 and CDR2: SGHDT, YYEEEE. V was clipped by 4 bases and J by 5 bases; unmatched bases: 8. The CDR3 sequence is 14 residues long. Study-wide results and limits: It was likely that a cluster of highly shared sequence variants was a sequencing artifact. With later analysis, a missense DCLRE1C variant became linked to TCR beta V- and J-gene trimming.

This clone appeared once. Its target is not known. This sequence joins TRBV5-6 and TRBJ1-2; 7 bases match TRBD1. The TCR originated in a woman in her 50s in good health and CMV-seropositive. Sequenced sample: PBMCs. The CDR3 region is CASSPDRVNYGYTF. The CDR3 nucleotides read TGTGCCAGCAGCCCCGACAGGGTTAATTATGGCTACACCTTC.